This T cell receptor beta chain was obtained from a study of blood T cell repertoires in COVID-19. J was trimmed by 5 bases and V by 5 bases; bases with no gene match: 6. The CDR3 is 14 residues long. Germline V gene lookup returns CDR1 SGHNT and CDR2 YYREEE (reference sequence). In the study's own analysis: Reference gene primer amplification gave nucleated cell count estimates. Sequenced by immunoSEQ multiplex PCR; TCRdb stores in-frame clones only, minus some. V, J and clone size are those of that table, while D and trimming were read from the DNA. The sample lists around 230,000 clones, approximately 86% occurring once.

The chain joins TRBV5-4 to TRBJ2-3; 9 bases are a match to TRBD2. This receptor was identified in a man aged 55 to 70 who had recovered from COVID-19. The sequencing sample was made of peripheral blood. DNA for the CDR3: TGTGCCAGCAGTAGCGGGGGCCCGAGAGATACGCAGTATTTT. Encoded protein: CASSSGGPRDTQYF.